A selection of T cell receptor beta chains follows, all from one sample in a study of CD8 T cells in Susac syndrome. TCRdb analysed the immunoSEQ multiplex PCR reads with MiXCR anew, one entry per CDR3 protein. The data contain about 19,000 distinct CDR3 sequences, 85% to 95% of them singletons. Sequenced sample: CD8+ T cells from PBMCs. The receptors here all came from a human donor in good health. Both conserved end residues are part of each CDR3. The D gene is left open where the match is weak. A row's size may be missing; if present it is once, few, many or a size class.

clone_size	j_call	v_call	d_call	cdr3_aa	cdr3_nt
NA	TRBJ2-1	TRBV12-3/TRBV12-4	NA	CASSTPLGSTQEGTFF	TGTGCCAGCAGCACCCCCTTGGGCAGCACTCAGGAGGGCACGTTCTTC
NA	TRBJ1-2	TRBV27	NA	CASSALTELPSGYTF	TGTGCCAGCAGTGCCTTGACAGAGCTACCGTCCGGCTACACCTTC
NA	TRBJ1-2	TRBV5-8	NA	CASSFRPNYGYTF	TGTGCCAGCAGCTTTCGTCCTAACTATGGCTACACCTTC
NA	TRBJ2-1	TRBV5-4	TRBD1	CASSERQGVVGNEQFF	TGTGCCAGCAGCGAAAGACAGGGTGTGGTTGGCAATGAGCAGTTCTTC
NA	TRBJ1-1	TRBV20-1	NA	CSAREGNTEAFF	TGCAGTGCTAGAGAGGGGAACACTGAAGCTTTCTTT
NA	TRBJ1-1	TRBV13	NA	CASSSTKMNTEAFF	TGTGCCAGCAGCTCGACAAAAATGAACACTGAAGCTTTCTTT
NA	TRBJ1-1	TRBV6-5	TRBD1	CASSLGQGDTEAFF	TGTGCCAGCAGTCTGGGACAGGGGGACACTGAAGCTTTCTTT
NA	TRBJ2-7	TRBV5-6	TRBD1	CASSLFRDRGSYEQYF	TGTGCCAGCAGCTTGTTCCGGGACAGGGGATCCTACGAGCAGTACTTC
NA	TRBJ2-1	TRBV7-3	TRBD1	CASSPQGATSDEQFF	TGTGCCAGCAGCCCTCAGGGGGCGACAAGCGATGAGCAGTTCTTC
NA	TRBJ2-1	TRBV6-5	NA	CASSYSGTHLEQFF	TGTGCCAGCAGTTATTCCGGGACACACCTTGAGCAGTTCTTC
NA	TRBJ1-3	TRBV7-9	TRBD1	CASSDGTGLENTIYF	TGTGCCAGCAGCGATGGGACAGGGTTGGAAAACACCATATATTTT
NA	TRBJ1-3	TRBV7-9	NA	CASSLRLREVCSGNTIYF	TGTGCCAGCAGCTTACGTCTTCGCGAGGTGTGCTCTGGAAACACCATATATTTT
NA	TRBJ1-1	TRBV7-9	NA	CASSRTEDRNTEAFF	TGTGCCAGCAGCCGTACCGAGGACAGGAACACTGAAGCTTTCTTT
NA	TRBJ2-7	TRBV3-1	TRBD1	CASSQDLNTGGEWYEQYF	TGTGCCAGCAGCCAAGATCTTAACACAGGGGGCGAGTGGTACGAGCAGTACTTC
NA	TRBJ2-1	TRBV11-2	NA	CASSLAPGWSGIWFF	TGTGCCAGCAGCTTAGCACCCGGGTGGTCCGGTATTTGGTTCTTC
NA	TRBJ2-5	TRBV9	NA	CASSSRTFGTQYF	TGTGCCAGCAGCTCAAGGACCTTCGGGACCCAGTACTTC
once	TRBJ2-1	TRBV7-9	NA	CASSLSITTGNGSVNEQFF	TGTGCCAGCAGTCTATCGATTACAACAGGGAACGGATCCGTCAATGAGCAGTTCTTC
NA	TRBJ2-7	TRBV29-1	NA	CSVEDSETNHEQYF	TGCAGCGTTGAAGATTCAGAGACAAACCACGAGCAGTACTTC
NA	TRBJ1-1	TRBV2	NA	CASRPSMNTEAFF	TGTGCCAGCAGGCCCAGCATGAACACTGAAGCTTTCTTT
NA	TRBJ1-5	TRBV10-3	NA	CAISESGSNQPQHF	TGTGCCATCAGTGAGTCGGGTAGCAATCAGCCCCAGCATTTT
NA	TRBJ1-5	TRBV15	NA	CATSRRGDDQPQHF	TGTGCCACCAGCAGGAGAGGGGATGATCAGCCCCAGCATTTT
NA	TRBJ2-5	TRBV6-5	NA	CASSYSSPGETQYF	TGTGCCAGCAGTTACTCGAGTCCCGGGGAGACCCAGTACTTC
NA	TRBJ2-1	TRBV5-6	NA	CASSLVVMGAPSSYNEQFF	TGTGCCAGCAGCTTGGTGGTTATGGGGGCTCCCTCCTCCTACAATGAGCAGTTCTTC
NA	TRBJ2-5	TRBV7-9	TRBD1	CASHRGQETQYF	TGTGCCAGCCACAGGGGGCAAGAGACCCAGTACTTC
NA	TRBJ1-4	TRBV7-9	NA	CASSPPGTGNEKLFF	TGTGCCAGCAGCCCGCCCGGGACGGGAAATGAAAAACTGTTTTTT
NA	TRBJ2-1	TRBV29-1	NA	CSVALFPGTYNEQFF	TGCAGCGTCGCCCTATTCCCGGGGACCTACAATGAGCAGTTCTTC
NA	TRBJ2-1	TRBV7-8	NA	CASSSDRFYNEQFF	TGTGCCAGCAGCTCGGACAGATTCTACAATGAGCAGTTCTTC
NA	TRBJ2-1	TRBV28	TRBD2	CASRAPGLYNEQFF	TGTGCCAGCAGAGCGCCGGGACTATACAATGAGCAGTTCTTC
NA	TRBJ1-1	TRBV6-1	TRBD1	CASSIRGTGMNTEAFF	TGTGCCAGCAGTATCAGGGGGACCGGGATGAACACTGAAGCTTTCTTT
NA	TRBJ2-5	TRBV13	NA	CASSLSRTERETQYF	TGTGCCAGCAGCTTATCCCGGACAGAGCGGGAGACCCAGTACTTC
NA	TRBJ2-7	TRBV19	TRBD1	CASSPGQIYEQYF	TGTGCCAGTAGTCCGGGACAGATCTACGAGCAGTACTTC
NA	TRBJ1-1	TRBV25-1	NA	CASSELRPGLAFF	TGTGCCAGCAGTGAACTGAGGCCAGGGCTAGCCTTCTTT
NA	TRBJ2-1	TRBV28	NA	CASSSQGGAHEQFF	TGTGCCAGCAGTTCGCAAGGGGGGGCGCATGAGCAGTTCTTC
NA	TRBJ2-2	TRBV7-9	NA	CASSPRASGELFF	TGTGCCAGCAGCCCCAGGGCATCCGGGGAGCTGTTTTTT
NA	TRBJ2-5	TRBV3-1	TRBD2	CASSEFFSAGGVQETQYF	TGTGCCAGCAGCGAATTTTTCAGCGCGGGAGGGGTACAAGAGACCCAGTACTTC
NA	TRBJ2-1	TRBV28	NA	CASSFLASERYNEQFF	TGTGCCAGCAGTTTCTTGGCTAGCGAGCGATACAATGAGCAGTTCTTC
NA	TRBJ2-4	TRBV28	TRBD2	CASSFNAGEAKNIQYF	TGTGCCAGCAGTTTTAACGCGGGGGAAGCCAAAAACATTCAGTACTTC
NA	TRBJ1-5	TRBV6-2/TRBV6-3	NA	CASSSPQGYQPQHF	TGTGCCAGCAGTTCCCCCCAAGGATATCAGCCCCAGCATTTT
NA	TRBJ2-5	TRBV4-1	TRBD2	CASSQGGAAGGPETQYF	TGCGCCAGCAGCCAAGGGGGTGCAGCGGGAGGGCCGGAGACCCAGTACTTC
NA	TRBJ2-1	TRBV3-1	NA	CASSRLRESYNEQFF	TGTGCCAGCAGCCGCCTCCGGGAGTCCTACAATGAGCAGTTCTTC